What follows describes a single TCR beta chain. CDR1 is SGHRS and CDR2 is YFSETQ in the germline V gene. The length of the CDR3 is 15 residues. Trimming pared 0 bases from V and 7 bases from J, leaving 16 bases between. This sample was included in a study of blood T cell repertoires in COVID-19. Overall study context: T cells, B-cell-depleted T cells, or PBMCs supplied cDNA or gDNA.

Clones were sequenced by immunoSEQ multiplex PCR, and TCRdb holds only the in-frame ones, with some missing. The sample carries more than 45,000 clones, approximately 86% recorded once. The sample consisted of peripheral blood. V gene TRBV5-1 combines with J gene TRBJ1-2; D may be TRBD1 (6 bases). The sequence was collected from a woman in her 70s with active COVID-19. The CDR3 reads CASSLVQGPSGGYTF. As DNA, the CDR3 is TGCGCCAGCAGCTTGGTGCAGGGGCCTTCGGGTGGCTACACCTTC.